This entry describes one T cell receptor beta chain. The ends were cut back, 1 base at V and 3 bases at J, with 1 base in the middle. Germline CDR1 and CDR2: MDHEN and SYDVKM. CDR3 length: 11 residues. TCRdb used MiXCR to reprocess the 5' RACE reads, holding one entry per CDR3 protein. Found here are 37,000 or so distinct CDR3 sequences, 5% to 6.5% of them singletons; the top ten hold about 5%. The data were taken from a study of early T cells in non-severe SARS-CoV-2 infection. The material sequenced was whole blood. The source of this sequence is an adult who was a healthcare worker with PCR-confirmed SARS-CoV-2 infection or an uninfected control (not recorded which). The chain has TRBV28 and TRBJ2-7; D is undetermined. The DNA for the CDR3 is TGTGCCAGCAGTTTATACTACGAGCAGTACTTC. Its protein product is CASSLYYEQYF.